The subject of this entry is one TCR beta chain. Its matching antigen is unknown. The read ends 3 residues early relative to the CDR3; the germline J gene fills the gap. CDR1 is LNHDA and CDR2 is SQIVND in the germline V gene (reference sequence). Trimming pared 1 base from V and 4 bases from J, leaving 10 bases between. CDR3 length: 14 residues. CD4+CD25+CD127- Tregs, CD4+CD25- non-Tregs, CD4 and CD8 cells were sorted. Data came from immunoSEQ multiplex PCR; TCRdb stores just in-frame clones and leaves some out. This table lists approximately 49,000 clones. This record belongs to a study of Tregs in tolerant kidney transplant recipients. In the study overall: Recipients received nonmyeloablative bone marrow transplants from related graft donors, with transient mixed chimerism.

Study-level results: Biological reproducibility was not directly addressed in this study. Few patients were studied, so findings need validation in larger groups.

This specimen was CD4+ T cells from blood, taken before the transplant. This rearrangement joins TRBV19 to TRBJ1-1, with D maybe TRBD1 (5 bases). The sequence was obtained from a human donor who received a combined kidney and bone marrow transplant. The part of the CDR3 DNA that was read is TGTGCCAGTAGTATAGTGTCCGGGGGCACTGAA. This gives the protein CASSIVSGGTE. The whole CDR3 sequence reads CASSIVSGGTEAFF.